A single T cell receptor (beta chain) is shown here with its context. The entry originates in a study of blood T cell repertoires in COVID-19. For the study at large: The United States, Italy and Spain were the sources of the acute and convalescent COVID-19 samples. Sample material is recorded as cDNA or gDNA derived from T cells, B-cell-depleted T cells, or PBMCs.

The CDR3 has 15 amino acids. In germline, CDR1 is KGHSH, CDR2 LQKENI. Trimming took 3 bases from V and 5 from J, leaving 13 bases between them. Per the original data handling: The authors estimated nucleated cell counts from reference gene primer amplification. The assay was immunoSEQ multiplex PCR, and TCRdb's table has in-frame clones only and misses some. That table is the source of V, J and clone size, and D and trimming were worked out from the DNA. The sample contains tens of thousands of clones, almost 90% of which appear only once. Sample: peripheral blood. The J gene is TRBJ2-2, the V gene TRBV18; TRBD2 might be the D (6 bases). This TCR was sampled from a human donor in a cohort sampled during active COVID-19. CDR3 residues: CASSPGGIRTGELFF. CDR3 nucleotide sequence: TGTGCCAGCTCACCGGGCGGGATTCGGACCGGGGAGCTGTTTTTT.